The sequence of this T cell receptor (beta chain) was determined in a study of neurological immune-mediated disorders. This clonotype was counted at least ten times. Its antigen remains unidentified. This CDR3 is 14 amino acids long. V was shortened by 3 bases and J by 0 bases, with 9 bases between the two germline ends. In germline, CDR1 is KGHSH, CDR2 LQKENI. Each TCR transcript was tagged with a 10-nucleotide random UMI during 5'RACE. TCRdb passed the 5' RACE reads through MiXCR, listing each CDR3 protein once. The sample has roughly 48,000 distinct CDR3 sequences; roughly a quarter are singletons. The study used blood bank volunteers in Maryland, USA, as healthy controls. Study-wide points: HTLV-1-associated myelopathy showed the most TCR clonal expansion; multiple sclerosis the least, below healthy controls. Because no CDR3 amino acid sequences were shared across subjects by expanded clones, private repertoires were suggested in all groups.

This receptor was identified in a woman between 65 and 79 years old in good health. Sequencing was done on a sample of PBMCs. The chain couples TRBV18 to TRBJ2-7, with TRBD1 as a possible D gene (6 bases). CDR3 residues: CASSPGHSSYEQYF. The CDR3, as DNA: TGTGCCAGCTCACCGGGACACAGCTCCTACGAGCAGTACTTC.